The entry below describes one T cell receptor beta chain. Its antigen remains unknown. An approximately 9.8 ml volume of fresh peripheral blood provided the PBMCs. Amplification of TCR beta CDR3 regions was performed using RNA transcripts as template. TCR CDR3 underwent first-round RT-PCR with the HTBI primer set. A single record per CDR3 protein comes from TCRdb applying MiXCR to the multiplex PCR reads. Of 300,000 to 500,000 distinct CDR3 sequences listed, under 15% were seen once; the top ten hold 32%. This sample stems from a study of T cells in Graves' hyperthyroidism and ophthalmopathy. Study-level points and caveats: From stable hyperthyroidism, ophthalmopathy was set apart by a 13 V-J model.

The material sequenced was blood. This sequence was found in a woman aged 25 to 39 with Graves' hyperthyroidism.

CDR3 coding DNA: TGCGCCAGCAGCCAAGAACGGGGGAACACTGAAGCTTTCTTT. It yields the protein CASSQERGNTEAFF. The chain has TRBV4-1 and TRBJ1-1; no firm D call. This CDR3 region has 14 residues. Germline CDR1 is MGHRA and CDR2 is YSYEKL. V shed 0 bases and J shed 1 base, with 6 bases lying between them.